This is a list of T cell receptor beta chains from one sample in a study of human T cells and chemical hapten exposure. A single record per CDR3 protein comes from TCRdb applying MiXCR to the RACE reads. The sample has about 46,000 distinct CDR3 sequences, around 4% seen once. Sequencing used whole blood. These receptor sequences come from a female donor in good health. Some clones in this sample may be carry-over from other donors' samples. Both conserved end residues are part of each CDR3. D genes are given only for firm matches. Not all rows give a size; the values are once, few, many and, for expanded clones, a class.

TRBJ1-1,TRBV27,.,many,TGTGCCAGCGGAGTCTCCACCGGCACTGAAGCTTTCTTT,CASGVSTGTEAFF
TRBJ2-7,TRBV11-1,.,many,TGTGCCATCGCTCTAGCGTGTGGGGATAACTACGAGCAGTACTTC,CAIALACGDNYEQYF
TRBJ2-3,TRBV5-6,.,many,TGTGCCAGCAGCTTGGCTAGCCAGTACAGCACAGATACGCAGTATTTT,CASSLASQYSTDTQYF
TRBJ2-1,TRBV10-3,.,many,TGTGCCATCAGTGTAGAGGGTGATGAGCAGTTCTTC,CAISVEGDEQFF
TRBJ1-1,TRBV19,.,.,TGTGCCAGTAGCGGCAGGACCCGTGGCGCTGAAGCTTTCTTT,CASSGRTRGAEAFF
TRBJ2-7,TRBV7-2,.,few,TGTGCCAGCAGCTTAGGACCGATTACCTACGAGCAGTACTTC,CASSLGPITYEQYF
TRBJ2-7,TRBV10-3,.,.,TGTGCCATCAGCCGGGACACAGGCACCTACGAGCAGTACTTC,CAISRDTGTYEQYF
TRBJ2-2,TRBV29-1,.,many,TGCAGCGCTGCACACACTGCTCCCGGGGAGCTGTTTTTT,CSAAHTAPGELFF
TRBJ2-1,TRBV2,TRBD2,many,TGTGCCAGCCGGGACTACTCCTACAATGAGCAGTTCTTC,CASRDYSYNEQFF
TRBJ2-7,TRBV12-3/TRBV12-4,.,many,TGTGCCAGCAGGAGAACCAATCTCGAGCAGTACTTC,CASRRTNLEQYF
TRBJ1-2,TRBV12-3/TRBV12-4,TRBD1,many,TGTGCCAGCAGTTTAAGACAGGGACAGGTGGAAGGCTACACCTTC,CASSLRQGQVEGYTF
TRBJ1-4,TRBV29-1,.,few,TGCAGCGTTGGAAGGGGCCCAACTAATGAAAAACTGTTTTTT,CSVGRGPTNEKLFF
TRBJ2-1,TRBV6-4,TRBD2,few,TGTGCCAGCAGTGACAGCGGGGGGGCCGAGGGTGAGCAGTTCTTC,CASSDSGGAEGEQFF
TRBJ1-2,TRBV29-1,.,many,TGCAGCGTTGCAAAACCGAGCAACTATGGCTACACCTTC,CSVAKPSNYGYTF
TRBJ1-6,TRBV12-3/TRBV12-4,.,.,TGTGCCAGCAGTTTAGCGAGAGATAATTCACCCCTCCACTTT,CASSLARDNSPLHF
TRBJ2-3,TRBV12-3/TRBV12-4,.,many,TGTGCCAGCAGTTTAATGGATACGCAGTATTTT,CASSLMDTQYF
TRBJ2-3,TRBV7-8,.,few,TGTGCCAGCAGCTACGGTGGGGGGACCGTCACAGATACGCAGTATTTT,CASSYGGGTVTDTQYF
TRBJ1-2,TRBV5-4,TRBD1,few,TGTGCCAGCAGCTCACGCCCTGGGACAGGAGGGTATGGCGACACCTTC,CASSSRPGTGGYGDTF
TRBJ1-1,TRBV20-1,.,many,TGCAGTGCTAGACGGGGGAACACTGAAGCTTTCTTT,CSARRGNTEAFF
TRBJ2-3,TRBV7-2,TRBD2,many,TGTGCCAGCAGCTTTAGCGGGGGGCCGGGCACAGATACGCAGTATTTT,CASSFSGGPGTDTQYF
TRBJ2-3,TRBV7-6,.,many,TGTGCCAGCAGCCCAGGGGGGTTGAGCACAGATACGCAGTATTTT,CASSPGGLSTDTQYF
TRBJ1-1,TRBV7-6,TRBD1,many,TGTGCCAGCAGCTCTCACCCAGACAGGGAAGTCAATTTT,CASSSHPDREVNF
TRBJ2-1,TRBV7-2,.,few,TGTGCCAGCAGCTTAGGGTGGGTGCCATCACCGTACAATGAGCAGTTCTTC,CASSLGWVPSPYNEQFF
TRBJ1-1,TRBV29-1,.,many,TGCAGCGTTGAAAGCAGCGTCAATGAAGCTTTCTTT,CSVESSVNEAFF
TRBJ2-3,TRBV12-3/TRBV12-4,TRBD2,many,TGTGCCAGCAATGAAAGCGGGGGGGGCACAGATACGCAGTATTTT,CASNESGGGTDTQYF
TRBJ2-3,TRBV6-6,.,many,TGTGCCAGCGGGGGGGCCACAGATACGCAGTATTTT,CASGGATDTQYF
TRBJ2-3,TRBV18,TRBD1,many,TGTGCCAGCTCACGGGCAGGGGGCGGTCCAGATACGCAGTATTTT,CASSRAGGGPDTQYF
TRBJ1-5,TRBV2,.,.,TGTGCCAGCAGTGGGGGGGGCCCTCAGCCCCAGCATTTT,CASSGGGPQPQHF
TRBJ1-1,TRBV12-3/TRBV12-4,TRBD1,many,TGTGCCAGCAGTAGGGCGGGACAGCTGAACACTGAAGCTTTCTTT,CASSRAGQLNTEAFF
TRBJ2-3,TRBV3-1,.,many,TGTGCCAGCAGCCAAGAGGGGGGGGCATCGGATACGCAGTATTTT,CASSQEGGASDTQYF
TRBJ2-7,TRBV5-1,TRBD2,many,TGCGCCAGCAGCTTGGCCCCGGGAGGGACGAGCTCCTACGAGCAGTACTTC,CASSLAPGGTSSYEQYF
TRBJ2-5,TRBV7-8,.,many,TGTGCCAGCAGCTTAGTCGAGTGGCTACAAGAGACCCAGTACTTC,CASSLVEWLQETQYF
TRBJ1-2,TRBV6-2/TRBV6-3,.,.,TGTGCCAGCAGCGATAAGCCTAACTATGGCTACACCTTC,CASSDKPNYGYTF
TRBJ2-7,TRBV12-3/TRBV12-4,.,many,TGTGCCAGCAGTCGCACAGGGTTTTTGGGGGAGCAGTACTTC,CASSRTGFLGEQYF
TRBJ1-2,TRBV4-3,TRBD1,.,TGCGCCAGCAGCCAAGATTTGGGGACAGGAGAGGGCTACACCTTC,CASSQDLGTGEGYTF
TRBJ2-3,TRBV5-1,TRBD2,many,TGCGCCAGCGGGACTATGATGACAGATACGCAGTATTTT,CASGTMMTDTQYF
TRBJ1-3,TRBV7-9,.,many,TGTGCCAGCAGCCCTTTGGCCGATACCATATATTTT,CASSPLADTIYF
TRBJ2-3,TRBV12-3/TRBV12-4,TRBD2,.,TGTGCCAGCAGTCTGACTAGCGGGGGGGCTAAAGCCCCAGATACGCAGTATTTT,CASSLTSGGAKAPDTQYF
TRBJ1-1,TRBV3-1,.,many,TGTGCCAGCAGCCAAGTCGAGGAGAGGGTCACTGAAGCTTTCTTT,CASSQVEERVTEAFF
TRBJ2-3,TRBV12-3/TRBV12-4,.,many,TGTGCCAGCAGTTCTGCAGATACGCAGTATTTT,CASSSADTQYF
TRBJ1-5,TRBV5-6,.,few,TGTGCCAGCAGCCTCACAGGGAGCGGTCAGCCCCAGCATTTT,CASSLTGSGQPQHF
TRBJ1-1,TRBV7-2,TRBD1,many,TGTGCCAGCAGCTTAGCATCACAGGGGACGGGCACTGAAGCTTTCTTT,CASSLASQGTGTEAFF
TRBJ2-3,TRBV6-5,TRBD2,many,TGTGCCAGCAGTTCGCCCGGGACTAGGAAGTATACGCAGTATTTT,CASSSPGTRKYTQYF
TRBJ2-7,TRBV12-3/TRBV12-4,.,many,TGTGCCAGCAGTCTTGGACAGTACGAGCAGTACTTC,CASSLGQYEQYF
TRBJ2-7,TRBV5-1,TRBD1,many,TGCGCCAGCAGCCCCCCTCCAGGACAGGCCTACGAGCAGTACTTC,CASSPPPGQAYEQYF
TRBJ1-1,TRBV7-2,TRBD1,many,TGTGCCAGCAGCCCCGACAGGGGAAACACTGAAGCTTTCTTT,CASSPDRGNTEAFF
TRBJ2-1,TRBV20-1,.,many,TGCAGTGCTAGAGATTATGGGGACCCCAAGGGGAATGAGCAGTTCTTC,CSARDYGDPKGNEQFF
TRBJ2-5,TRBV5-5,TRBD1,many,TGTGCCAGCAGCTTGAAGACAGGGCAAGAGACCCAGTACTTC,CASSLKTGQETQYF
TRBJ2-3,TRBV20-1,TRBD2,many,TGCAGTGCTGGGACTAGCGGGGCTCGCACAGATACGCAGTATTTT,CSAGTSGARTDTQYF
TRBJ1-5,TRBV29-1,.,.,TGCAGCGTTGAATCAGGGGTAGGACAGCCCCAGCATTTT,CSVESGVGQPQHF
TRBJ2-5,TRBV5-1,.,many,TGCGCCAGCAGCTACCACCCGGGGGAGACCCAGTACTTC,CASSYHPGETQYF
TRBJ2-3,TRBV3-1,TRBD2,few,TGTGCCAGCAGCCACAACATAAGAATAGCGGGGAGCACAGATACGCAGTATTTT,CASSHNIRIAGSTDTQYF
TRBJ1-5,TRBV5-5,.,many,TGTGCCAGCAGCCCATCTGGAACGGGCAATCAGCCCCAGCATTTT,CASSPSGTGNQPQHF
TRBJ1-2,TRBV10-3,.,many,TGTGCCATCAGTGAGTCGGGGGAGGGCCTCTATGGCTACACCTTC,CAISESGEGLYGYTF
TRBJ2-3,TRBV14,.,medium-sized,TGTGCCAGCAGCCAAGATGAAATAGGCACAGATACGCAGTATTTT,CASSQDEIGTDTQYF
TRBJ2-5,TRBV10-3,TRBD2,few,TGTGCCATCAGTGAGGGGGAGCGGGGGAAAGAGACCCAGTACTTC,CAISEGERGKETQYF
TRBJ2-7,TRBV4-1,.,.,TGCGCCAGCAGCCAAGATTATTCCTACGAGCAGTACTTC,CASSQDYSYEQYF
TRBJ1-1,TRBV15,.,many,TGTGCCACCAGCAGAGATGGGGGGCAGAACACTGAAGCTTTCTTT,CATSRDGGQNTEAFF
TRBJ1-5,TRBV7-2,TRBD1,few,TGTGCCAGCAGCCTAGCCGGGACAGGGGTTAATCAGCCCCAGCATTTT,CASSLAGTGVNQPQHF
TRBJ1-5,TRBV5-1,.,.,TGCGCCAGCAGCTTTTCCGGGTCGGGCAATCAGCCCCAGCATTTT,CASSFSGSGNQPQHF